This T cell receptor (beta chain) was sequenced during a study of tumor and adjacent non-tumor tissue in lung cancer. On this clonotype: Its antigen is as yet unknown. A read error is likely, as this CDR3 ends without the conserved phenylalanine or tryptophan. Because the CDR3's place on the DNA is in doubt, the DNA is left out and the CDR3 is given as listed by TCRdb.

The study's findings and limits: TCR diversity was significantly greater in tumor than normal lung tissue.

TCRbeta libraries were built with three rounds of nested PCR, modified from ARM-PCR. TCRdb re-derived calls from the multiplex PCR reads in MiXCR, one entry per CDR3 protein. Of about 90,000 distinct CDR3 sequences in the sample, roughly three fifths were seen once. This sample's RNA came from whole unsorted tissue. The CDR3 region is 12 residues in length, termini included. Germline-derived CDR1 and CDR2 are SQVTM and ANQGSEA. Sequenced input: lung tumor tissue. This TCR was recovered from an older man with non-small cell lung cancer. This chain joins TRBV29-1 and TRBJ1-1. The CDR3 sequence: CSVEEGFPEAFL.